These 3 T cell receptor beta chains share one sample of origin, sequenced in a study of spatial heterogeneity in lung cancer. Via MiXCR, TCRdb re-called the 5' RACE reads, giving one row per CDR3 protein. The sample holds approximately 81,000 distinct CDR3 sequences, roughly 12% seen once. Sample time point: sample taken at primary tumor resection. Unsorted tumor, nontumor lung tissue or cryopreserved PBMC supplied the whole RNA. The source material was PBMCs, sampled at surgery. The receptor source for this set is a male donor with early-stage non-small cell lung cancer.

This clonotype has just a few counts. This rearrangement joins TRBV5-1 to TRBJ2-5, with 9 bases fitting TRBD2. Germline V CDR1 and CDR2: SGHRS, YFSETQ. J lost 1 base, V lost 5 bases, and 0 bases had no gene match. This CDR3 comprises 13 residues. CDR3 coding DNA: TGCGCCAGCAGAGCGGGGGGCCAAGAGACCCAGTACTTC. It specifies CASRAGGQETQYF. Full variable domain (outside the CDR3, taken from reference TRBV5-1 and TRBJ2-5): KAGVTQTPRYLIKTRGQQVTLSCSPISGHRSVSWYQQTPGQGLQFLFEYFSETQRNKGNFPGRFSGRQFSNSRSEMNVSTLELGDSALYLCASRAGGQETQYFGPGTRLLVL.

The chain joins TRBV25-1 to TRBJ2-2; 10 bases are a match to TRBD1. V lost 3 bases and J lost 6; bases outside the gene matches: 7. This CDR3 has 16 amino acids. The germline gives CDR1 MGHDK, CDR2 SYGVNS. The CDR3 DNA reads TGTGCCAGCAGTGATGGGGGCGGGACAGGGGCCGGGGAGCTGTTTTTT. Protein: CASSDGGGTGAGELFF.

The CDR3 region is CASSLLVSGAANEQFF. CDR3 bases: TGTGCCAGCAGCTTGTTAGTAAGCGGGGCCGCCAATGAGCAGTTCTTC. The chain links TRBV5-4 to TRBJ2-1; 7 bases map to TRBD2. Per germline, CDR1 SGHNT and CDR2 YYREEE (reference sequence). J lost 6 bases, V lost 1 base, and 10 bases had no gene match. The CDR3 covers 16 residues.